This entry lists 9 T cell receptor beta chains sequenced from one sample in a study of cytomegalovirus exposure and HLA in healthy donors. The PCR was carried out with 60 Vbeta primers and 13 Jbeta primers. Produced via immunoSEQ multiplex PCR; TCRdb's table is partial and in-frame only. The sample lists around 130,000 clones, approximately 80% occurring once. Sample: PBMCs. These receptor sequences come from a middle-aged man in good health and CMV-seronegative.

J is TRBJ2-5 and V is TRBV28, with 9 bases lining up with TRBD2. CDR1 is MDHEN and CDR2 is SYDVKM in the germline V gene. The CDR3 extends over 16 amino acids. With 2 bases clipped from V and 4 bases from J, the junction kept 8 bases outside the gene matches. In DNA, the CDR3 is TGTGCCAGCAGTTTAATGTCGGCGGGGGGGACAGAGACCCAGTACTTC. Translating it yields CASSLMSAGGTETQYF.

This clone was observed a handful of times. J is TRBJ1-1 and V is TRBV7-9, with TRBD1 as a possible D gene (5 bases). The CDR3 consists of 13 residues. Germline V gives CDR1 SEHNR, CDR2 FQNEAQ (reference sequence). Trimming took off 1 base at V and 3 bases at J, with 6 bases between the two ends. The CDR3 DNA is TGTGCCAGCAGCTTAGGGGGGGACACTGAAGCTTTCTTT. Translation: CASSLGGDTEAFF.

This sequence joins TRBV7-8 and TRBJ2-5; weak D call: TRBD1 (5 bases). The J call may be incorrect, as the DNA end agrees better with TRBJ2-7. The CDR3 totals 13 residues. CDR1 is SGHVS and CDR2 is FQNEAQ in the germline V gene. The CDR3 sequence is CASSLSAGYEQYF. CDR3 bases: TGTGCCAGCAGCTTAAGTGCAGGGTACGAGCAGTACTTC.

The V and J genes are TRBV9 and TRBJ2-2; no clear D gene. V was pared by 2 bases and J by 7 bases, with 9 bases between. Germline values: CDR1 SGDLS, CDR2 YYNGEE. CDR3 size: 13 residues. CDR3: CASSVPGFGELFF. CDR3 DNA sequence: TGTGCCAGCAGCGTCCCAGGATTCGGGGAGCTGTTTTTT.

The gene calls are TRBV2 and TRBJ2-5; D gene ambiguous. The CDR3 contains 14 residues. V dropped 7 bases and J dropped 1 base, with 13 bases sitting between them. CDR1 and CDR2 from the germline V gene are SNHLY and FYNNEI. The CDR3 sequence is CASNDGDFQETQYF. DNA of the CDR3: TGTGCCAGCAATGACGGCGACTTCCAAGAGACCCAGTACTTC.

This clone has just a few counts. CDR3 residues: CASSLGQVNTEAFF. In DNA form, the CDR3 reads TGTGCCAGCAGTTTAGGACAGGTGAACACTGAAGCTTTCTTT. The V call is TRBV28, the J call TRBJ1-1, with 7 bases aligning to TRBD1. J lost 0 bases, V lost 2 bases, and 0 bases had no gene match. CDR1 and CDR2 from the germline V gene are MDHEN and SYDVKM. The CDR3 loop spans 14 amino acids.

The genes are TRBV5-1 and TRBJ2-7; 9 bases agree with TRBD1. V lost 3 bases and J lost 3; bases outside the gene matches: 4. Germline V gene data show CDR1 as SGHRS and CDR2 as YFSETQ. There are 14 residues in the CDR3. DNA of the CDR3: TGCGCCAGCAGCTCCGACAGGGGGGACTACGAGCAGTACTTC. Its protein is CASSSDRGDYEQYF.

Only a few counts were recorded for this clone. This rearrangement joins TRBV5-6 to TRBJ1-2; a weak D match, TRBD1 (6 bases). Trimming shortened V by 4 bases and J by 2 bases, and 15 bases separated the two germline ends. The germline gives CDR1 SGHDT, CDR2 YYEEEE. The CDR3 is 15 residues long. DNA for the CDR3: TGTGCCAGCAGCCCGGTGATAGGACAGAACTATGGCTACACCTTC. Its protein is CASSPVIGQNYGYTF. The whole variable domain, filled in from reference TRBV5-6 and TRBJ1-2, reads DAGVTQSPTHLIKTRGQQVTLRCSPKSGHDTVSWYQQALGQGPQFIFQYYEEEERQRGNFPDRFSGHQFPNYSSELNVNALLLGDSALYLCASSPVIGQNYGYTFGSGTRLTVV.

The CDR3 is CAIGDRVKNYGYTF. The CDR3 region has the DNA TGTGCCATCGGCGACAGGGTCAAGAACTATGGCTACACCTTC. The V call is TRBV10-3, the J call TRBJ1-2; 7 bases align to TRBD1. V was clipped by 8 bases and J by 2 bases; unmatched bases: 8. Germline V lookup: CDR1 ENHRY, CDR2 SYGVKD. The CDR3 contains 14 residues.